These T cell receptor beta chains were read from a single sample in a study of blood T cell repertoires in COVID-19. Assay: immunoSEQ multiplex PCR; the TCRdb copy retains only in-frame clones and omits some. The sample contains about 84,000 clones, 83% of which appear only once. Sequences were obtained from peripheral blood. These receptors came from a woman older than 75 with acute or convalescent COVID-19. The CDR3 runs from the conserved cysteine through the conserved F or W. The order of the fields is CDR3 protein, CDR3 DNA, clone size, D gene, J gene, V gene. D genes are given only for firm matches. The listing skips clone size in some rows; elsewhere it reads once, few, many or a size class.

cdr3_aa: CASSRTRREGSTDTQYF
cdr3_nt: TGTGCCAGTAGTCGAACCCGCAGGGAGGGGAGCACAGATACGCAGTATTTT
clone_size: .
d_call: TRBD2
j_call: TRBJ2-3
v_call: TRBV19

cdr3_aa: CASSEASGTGGRETQYF
cdr3_nt: TGTGCCAGCAGTGAAGCCTCCGGGACAGGGGGCAGAGAGACCCAGTACTTC
clone_size: .
d_call: TRBD1
j_call: TRBJ2-5
v_call: TRBV6-1

cdr3_aa: CASSLARYRNNEQFF
cdr3_nt: TGTGCCAGCAGCTTAGCTAGATACAGGAACAATGAGCAGTTCTTC
clone_size: .
d_call: .
j_call: TRBJ2-1
v_call: TRBV7-2

cdr3_aa: CAISRTSGRARNTGELFF
cdr3_nt: TGTGCCATCAGCCGGACTAGCGGGAGGGCTAGAAACACCGGGGAGCTGTTTTTT
clone_size: once
d_call: TRBD2
j_call: TRBJ2-2
v_call: TRBV10-3

cdr3_aa: CASSPQGQGADTIYF
cdr3_nt: TGTGCCAGCAGCCCCCAAGGACAGGGGGCGGACACCATATATTTT
clone_size: .
d_call: TRBD1
j_call: TRBJ1-3
v_call: TRBV7-9

cdr3_aa: CASSSRTSLGTQYF
cdr3_nt: TGTGCCAGCAGCTCCCGGACTAGCTTGGGGACGCAGTATTTT
clone_size: .
d_call: TRBD2
j_call: TRBJ2-3
v_call: TRBV7-2

cdr3_aa: CASSDTGGYEQYF
cdr3_nt: TGTGCCAGCAGCGATACAGGGGGCTACGAGCAGTACTTC
clone_size: .
d_call: TRBD1
j_call: TRBJ2-7
v_call: TRBV7-2

cdr3_aa: CSVMDSGTYEQYF
cdr3_nt: TGCAGCGTTATGGATTCGGGGACCTACGAGCAGTACTTC
clone_size: .
d_call: .
j_call: TRBJ2-7
v_call: TRBV29-1

cdr3_aa: CASSFRIAGAVDEQFF
cdr3_nt: TGTGCCAGCAGCTTTCGGATAGCGGGAGCGGTTGATGAGCAGTTCTTC
clone_size: .
d_call: TRBD2
j_call: TRBJ2-1
v_call: TRBV11-2

cdr3_aa: CASSPRGNTGELFF
cdr3_nt: TGTGCCAGCAGCCCCCGGGGGAACACCGGGGAGCTGTTTTTT
clone_size: .
d_call: .
j_call: TRBJ2-2
v_call: TRBV11-3

cdr3_aa: CASRDHGRTRDNEQFF
cdr3_nt: TGTGCCAGCAGGGACCATGGCAGGACTAGGGATAATGAGCAGTTCTTC
clone_size: .
d_call: TRBD2
j_call: TRBJ2-1
v_call: TRBV7-9

cdr3_aa: CASSLRTGYGYTF
cdr3_nt: TGTGCCAGCAGCCTACGGACAGGGTATGGCTACACCTTC
clone_size: .
d_call: TRBD1
j_call: TRBJ1-2
v_call: TRBV11-3

cdr3_aa: CASSLGGDYGYTF
cdr3_nt: TGTGCCAGCAGCTTGGGCGGGGACTATGGCTACACCTTC
clone_size: .
d_call: .
j_call: TRBJ1-2
v_call: TRBV5-6

cdr3_aa: CATGRRLTSYEQYF
cdr3_nt: TGTGCCACTGGGCGCAGGCTAACCTCCTACGAGCAGTACTTC
clone_size: .
d_call: .
j_call: TRBJ2-7
v_call: TRBV9

cdr3_aa: CASSRTGTDPYEQYF
cdr3_nt: TGTGCCAGTAGTCGCACCGGGACAGACCCCTACGAGCAGTACTTC
clone_size: .
d_call: TRBD1
j_call: TRBJ2-7
v_call: TRBV19

cdr3_aa: CASSLQVSSYNEQFF
cdr3_nt: TGCGCCAGCAGCTTGCAGGTGAGCTCCTACAATGAGCAGTTCTTC
clone_size: .
d_call: .
j_call: TRBJ2-1
v_call: TRBV5-1

cdr3_aa: CASSQLGGNTQYF
cdr3_nt: TGTGCCAGCAGCCAACTTGGCGGGAATACGCAGTATTTT
clone_size: .
d_call: .
j_call: TRBJ2-3
v_call: TRBV3-1/TRBV3-2

cdr3_aa: CASSESLTGGGSSYNSPLHF
cdr3_nt: TGTGCCAGCAGTGAAAGCCTAACAGGGGGGGGAAGCTCCTATAATTCACCCCTCCACTTT
clone_size: .
d_call: TRBD1
j_call: TRBJ1-6
v_call: TRBV6-1

cdr3_aa: CASRKQTASDEQYF
cdr3_nt: TGTGCCAGCAGGAAACAGACAGCGTCCGACGAGCAGTACTTC
clone_size: .
d_call: .
j_call: TRBJ2-7
v_call: TRBV6-5

cdr3_aa: CASHPGGAEETQYF
cdr3_nt: TGCGCCAGCCATCCCGGTGGGGCGGAGGAGACCCAGTACTTC
clone_size: few
d_call: .
j_call: TRBJ2-5
v_call: TRBV5-1

cdr3_aa: CASSPGPQRQETQYF
cdr3_nt: TGTGCCAGCAGCCCGGGTCCCCAGCGACAAGAGACCCAGTACTTC
clone_size: .
d_call: .
j_call: TRBJ2-5
v_call: TRBV7-3

cdr3_aa: CASSPGTGAGGGYTF
cdr3_nt: TGTGCCAGCAGCCCCGGGACAGGGGCAGGTGGAGGCTACACCTTC
clone_size: .
d_call: TRBD1
j_call: TRBJ1-2
v_call: TRBV5-5

cdr3_aa: CASSERTGGLTEAFF
cdr3_nt: TGTGCCAGCAGTGAACGGACAGGGGGCCTCACTGAAGCTTTCTTT
clone_size: .
d_call: TRBD1
j_call: TRBJ1-1
v_call: TRBV2

cdr3_aa: CASSYGLAGRETQYF
cdr3_nt: TGTGCCAGCAGTTACGGGCTAGCGGGAAGGGAGACCCAGTACTTC
clone_size: .
d_call: TRBD2
j_call: TRBJ2-5
v_call: TRBV6-6

cdr3_aa: CASSFRDYTNEQFF
cdr3_nt: TGTGCCAGCAGCTTCCGGGACTACACCAATGAGCAGTTCTTC
clone_size: .
d_call: TRBD2
j_call: TRBJ2-1
v_call: TRBV7-2

cdr3_aa: CASSLDGTSTDTQYF
cdr3_nt: TGCGCCAGCAGCTTGGACGGGACTAGCACAGATACGCAGTATTTT
clone_size: .
d_call: .
j_call: TRBJ2-3
v_call: TRBV5-1

cdr3_aa: CATTRTGETSGYTF
cdr3_nt: TGCGCCACCACTCGAACAGGGGAAACGAGCGGCTACACCTTC
clone_size: few
d_call: TRBD1
j_call: TRBJ1-2
v_call: TRBV5-1

cdr3_aa: CASRTGQGSGNTIYF
cdr3_nt: TGTGCCAGCAGGACGGGACAGGGATCCGGAAACACCATATATTTT
clone_size: .
d_call: TRBD1
j_call: TRBJ1-3
v_call: TRBV27

cdr3_aa: CASGQVKDGYTF
cdr3_nt: TGTGCCAGCGGACAGGTAAAGGATGGCTACACCTTC
clone_size: few
d_call: TRBD1
j_call: TRBJ1-2
v_call: TRBV4-2

cdr3_aa: CASSRDINEKLFF
cdr3_nt: TGTGCCAGCAGCAGGGACATAAATGAAAAACTGTTTTTT
clone_size: .
d_call: .
j_call: TRBJ1-4
v_call: TRBV6-5

cdr3_aa: CASSTGQVSGNTIYF
cdr3_nt: TGTGCCAGCAGCACCGGACAGGTCTCTGGAAACACCATATATTTT
clone_size: .
d_call: TRBD1
j_call: TRBJ1-3
v_call: TRBV7-2

cdr3_aa: CASSSPKQGGRQPQHF
cdr3_nt: TGTGCCAGCAGTTCCCCGAAACAGGGGGGCAGACAGCCCCAGCATTTT
clone_size: .
d_call: TRBD1
j_call: TRBJ1-5
v_call: TRBV28